Listed here is a single T cell receptor (beta chain). The germline CDR1 and CDR2 sequences are MNHEY and SVGAGI. The CDR3 loop spans 15 amino acids. V shed 1 base and J 4 bases; nucleotides not matched to a gene: 2. The data derive from a study of T cell responses to AZD1222 COVID-19 vaccine. Study-level background: Second-dose schedules of about 4 or about 12 weeks were combined.

Sequenced by immunoSEQ multiplex PCR; TCRdb stores in-frame clones only, minus some. The sample has roughly 150,000 clones, about 91% seen once. Specimen: peripheral blood, collected on day 0 of AZD1222 vaccination. This sequence joins TRBV6-5 and TRBJ2-7, with 12 bases fitting TRBD2. The TCR comes from an adult in good health. The CDR3 DNA reads as TGTGCCAGCAGTTACTTCCTAGCGGGGGGGTACGAGCAGTACTTC. This translates into CASSYFLAGGYEQYF.